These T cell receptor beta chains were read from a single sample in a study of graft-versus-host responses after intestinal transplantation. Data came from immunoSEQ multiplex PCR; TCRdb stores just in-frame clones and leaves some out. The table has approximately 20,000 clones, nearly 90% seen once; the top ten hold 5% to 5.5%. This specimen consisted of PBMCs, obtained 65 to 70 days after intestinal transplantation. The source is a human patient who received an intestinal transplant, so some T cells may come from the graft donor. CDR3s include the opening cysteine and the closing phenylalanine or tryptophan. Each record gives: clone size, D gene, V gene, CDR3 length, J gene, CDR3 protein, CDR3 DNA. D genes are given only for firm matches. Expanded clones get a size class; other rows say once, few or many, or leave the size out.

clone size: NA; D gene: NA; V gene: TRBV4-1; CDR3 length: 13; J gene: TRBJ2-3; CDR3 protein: CASSAQATDTQYF; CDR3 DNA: TGCGCCAGCAGCGCTCAGGCAACAGATACGCAGTATTTT
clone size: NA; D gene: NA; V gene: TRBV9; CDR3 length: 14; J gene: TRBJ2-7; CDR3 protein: CASSLSDTSYEQYF; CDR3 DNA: TGTGCCAGCAGCCTGAGTGACACATCCTACGAGCAGTACTTC
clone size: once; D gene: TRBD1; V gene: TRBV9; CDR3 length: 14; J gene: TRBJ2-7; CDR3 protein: CASSAGTGRDEQYF; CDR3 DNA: TGTGCCAGCAGCGCTGGGACAGGGAGAGACGAGCAGTACTTC
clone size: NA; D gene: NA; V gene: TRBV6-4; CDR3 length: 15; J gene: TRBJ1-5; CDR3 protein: CASSDSQGFNQPQHF; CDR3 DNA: TGTGCCAGCAGTGACTCCCAGGGCTTCAATCAGCCCCAGCATTTT
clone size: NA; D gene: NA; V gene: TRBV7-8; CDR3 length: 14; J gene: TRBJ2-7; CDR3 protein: CASSSSPGTYEQYF; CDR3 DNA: TGTGCCAGCAGCTCGTCCCCAGGAACCTACGAGCAGTACTTC
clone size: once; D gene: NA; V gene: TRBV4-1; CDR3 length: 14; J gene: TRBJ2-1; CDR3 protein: CASSRRIRQSEQFF; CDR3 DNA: TGCGCCAGCAGCCGGAGAATCAGACAGAGTGAGCAGTTCTTC
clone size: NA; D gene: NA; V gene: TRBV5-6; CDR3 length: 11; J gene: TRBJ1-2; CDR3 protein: CASSSVYGYTF; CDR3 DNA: TGTGCCAGCAGCTCCGTCTATGGCTACACCTTC
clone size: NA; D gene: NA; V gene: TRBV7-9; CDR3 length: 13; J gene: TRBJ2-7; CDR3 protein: CASGATISYEQYF; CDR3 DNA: TGTGCCAGCGGGGCCACCATCTCCTACGAGCAGTACTTC
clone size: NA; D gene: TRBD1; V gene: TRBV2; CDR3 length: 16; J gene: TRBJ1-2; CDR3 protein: CASSEAEGQGGYGYTF; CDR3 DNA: TGTGCCAGCAGTGAAGCGGAGGGACAGGGAGGGTATGGCTACACCTTC
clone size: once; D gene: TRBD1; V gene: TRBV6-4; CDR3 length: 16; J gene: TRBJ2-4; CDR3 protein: CASSDSDSGGGNIQYF; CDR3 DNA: TGTGCCAGCAGTGACTCGGATTCAGGGGGCGGAAACATTCAGTACTTC
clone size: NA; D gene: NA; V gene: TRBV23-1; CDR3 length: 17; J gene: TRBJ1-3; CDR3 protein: CASLRGDWIHSGNTIYF; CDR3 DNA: TGCGCCAGCCTAAGGGGGGACTGGATCCACTCTGGAAACACCATATATTTT
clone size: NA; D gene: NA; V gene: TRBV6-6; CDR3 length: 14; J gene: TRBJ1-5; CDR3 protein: CASKRGDSNQPQHF; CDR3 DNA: TGTGCCAGCAAAAGGGGCGATAGCAATCAGCCCCAGCATTTT
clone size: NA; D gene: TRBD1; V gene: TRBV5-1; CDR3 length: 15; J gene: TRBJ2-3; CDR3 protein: CASSLSSGGTDTQYF; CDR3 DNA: TGCGCCAGCAGCTTGTCATCAGGGGGAACAGATACGCAGTATTTT
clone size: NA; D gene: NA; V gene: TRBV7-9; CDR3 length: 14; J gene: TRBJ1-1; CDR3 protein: CASSSGQINTEAFF; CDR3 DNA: TGTGCCAGCAGCTCCGGGCAAATTAATACTGAAGCTTTCTTT
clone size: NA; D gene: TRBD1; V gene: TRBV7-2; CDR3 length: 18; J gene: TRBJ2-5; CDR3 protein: CASSYFPPRDSYQETQYF; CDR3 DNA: TGTGCCAGCAGCTATTTCCCCCCAAGGGACAGCTATCAAGAGACCCAGTACTTC
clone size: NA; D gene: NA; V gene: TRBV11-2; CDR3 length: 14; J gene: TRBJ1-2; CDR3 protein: CASSFLTRDHSYTF; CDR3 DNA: TGTGCCAGCAGCTTTCTGACCCGGGATCACAGCTACACCTTC
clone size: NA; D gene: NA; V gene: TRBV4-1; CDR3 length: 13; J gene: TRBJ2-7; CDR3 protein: CASSQTDSYEQYF; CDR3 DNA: TGCGCCAGCAGCCAAACCGACAGTTACGAGCAGTACTTC
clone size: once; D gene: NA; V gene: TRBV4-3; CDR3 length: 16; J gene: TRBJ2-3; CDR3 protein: CASSQDRGAGTDTQYF; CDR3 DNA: TGCGCCAGCAGCCAAGATCGTGGGGCCGGCACAGATACGCAGTATTTT